This paragraph reports one T cell receptor (beta chain). Its antigen remains unidentified. The record originates from a study of T cell responses to AZD1222 COVID-19 vaccine. Findings of the study overall: Only a handful of individuals given AZD1222 were seropositive at baseline. Close to half of all spike-specific TCRs reportedly target regions of the variants that are unmutated.

The CDR3 consists of 16 residues. The V gene lost 4 bases and the J gene lost 8 bases, with 18 bases spanning the gap. The V gene's germline CDR1 is LNHDA and CDR2 SQIVND (reference sequence). Repertoires were generated with immunoSEQ multiplex PCR, while TCRdb's copy carries only in-frame clones and drops some. Among around 160,000 clones listed, approximately 90% were seen once. V is TRBV19 and J is TRBJ1-6; D not resolved. The sequence derives from an adult in good health. The source was peripheral blood, collected on day 0 of AZD1222 vaccination. The CDR3 is CASSTSPGGMYSPLHF. The CDR3 DNA follows: TGTGCCAGTAGTACCTCCCCGGGAGGGATGTATTCACCCCTCCACTTT.